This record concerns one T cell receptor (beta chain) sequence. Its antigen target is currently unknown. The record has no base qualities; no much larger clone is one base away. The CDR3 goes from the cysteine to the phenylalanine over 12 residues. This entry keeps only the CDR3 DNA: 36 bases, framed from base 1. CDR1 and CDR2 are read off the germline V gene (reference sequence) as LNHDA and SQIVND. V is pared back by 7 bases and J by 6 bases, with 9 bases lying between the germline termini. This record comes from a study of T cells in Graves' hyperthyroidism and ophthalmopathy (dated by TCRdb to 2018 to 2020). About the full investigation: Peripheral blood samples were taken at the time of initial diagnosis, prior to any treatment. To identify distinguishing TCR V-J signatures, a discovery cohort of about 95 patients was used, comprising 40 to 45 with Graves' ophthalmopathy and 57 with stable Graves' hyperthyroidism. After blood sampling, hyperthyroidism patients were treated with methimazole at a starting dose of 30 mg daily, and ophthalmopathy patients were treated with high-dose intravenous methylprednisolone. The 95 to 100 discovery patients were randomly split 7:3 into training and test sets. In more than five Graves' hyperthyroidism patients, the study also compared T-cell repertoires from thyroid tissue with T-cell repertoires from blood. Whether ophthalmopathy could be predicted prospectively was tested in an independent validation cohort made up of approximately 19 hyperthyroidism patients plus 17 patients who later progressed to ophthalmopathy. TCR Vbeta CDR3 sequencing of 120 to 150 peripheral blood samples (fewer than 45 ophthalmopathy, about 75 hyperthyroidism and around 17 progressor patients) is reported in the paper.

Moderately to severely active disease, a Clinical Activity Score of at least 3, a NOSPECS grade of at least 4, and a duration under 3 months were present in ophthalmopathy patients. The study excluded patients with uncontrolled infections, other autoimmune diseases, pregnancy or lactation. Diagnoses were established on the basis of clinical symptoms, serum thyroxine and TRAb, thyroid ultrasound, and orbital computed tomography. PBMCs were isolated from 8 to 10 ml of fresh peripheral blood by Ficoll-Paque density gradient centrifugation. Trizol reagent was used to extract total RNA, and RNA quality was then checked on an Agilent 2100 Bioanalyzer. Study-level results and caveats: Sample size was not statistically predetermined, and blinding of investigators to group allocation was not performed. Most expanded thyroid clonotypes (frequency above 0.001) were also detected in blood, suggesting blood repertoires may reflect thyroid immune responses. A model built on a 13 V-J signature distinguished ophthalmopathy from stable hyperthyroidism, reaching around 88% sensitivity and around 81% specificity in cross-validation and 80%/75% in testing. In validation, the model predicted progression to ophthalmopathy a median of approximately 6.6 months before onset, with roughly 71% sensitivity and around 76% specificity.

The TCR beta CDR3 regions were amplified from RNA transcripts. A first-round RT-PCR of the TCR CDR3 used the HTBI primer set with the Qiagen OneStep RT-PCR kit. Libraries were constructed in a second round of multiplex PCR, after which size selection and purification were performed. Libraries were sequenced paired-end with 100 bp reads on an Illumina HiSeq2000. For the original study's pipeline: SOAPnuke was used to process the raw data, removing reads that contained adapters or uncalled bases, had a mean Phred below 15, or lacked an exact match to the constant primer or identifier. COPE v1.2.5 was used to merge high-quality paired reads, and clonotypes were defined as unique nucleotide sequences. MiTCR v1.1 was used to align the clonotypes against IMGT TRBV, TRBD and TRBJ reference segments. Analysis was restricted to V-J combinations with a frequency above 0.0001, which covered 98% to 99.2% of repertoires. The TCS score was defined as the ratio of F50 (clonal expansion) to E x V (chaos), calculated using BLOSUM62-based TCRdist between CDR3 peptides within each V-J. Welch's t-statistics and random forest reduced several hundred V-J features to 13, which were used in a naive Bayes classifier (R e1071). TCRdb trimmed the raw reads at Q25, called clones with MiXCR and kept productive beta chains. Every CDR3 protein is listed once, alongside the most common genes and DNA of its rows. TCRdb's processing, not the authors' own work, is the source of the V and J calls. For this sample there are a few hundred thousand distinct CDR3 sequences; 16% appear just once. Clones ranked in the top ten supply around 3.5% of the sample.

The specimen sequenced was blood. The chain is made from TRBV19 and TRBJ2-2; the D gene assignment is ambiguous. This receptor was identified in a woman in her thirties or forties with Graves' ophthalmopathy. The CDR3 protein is CASKVFPGELFF. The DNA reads TGTGCCAGTAAAGTTTTCCCCGGGGAGCTGTTTTTT.